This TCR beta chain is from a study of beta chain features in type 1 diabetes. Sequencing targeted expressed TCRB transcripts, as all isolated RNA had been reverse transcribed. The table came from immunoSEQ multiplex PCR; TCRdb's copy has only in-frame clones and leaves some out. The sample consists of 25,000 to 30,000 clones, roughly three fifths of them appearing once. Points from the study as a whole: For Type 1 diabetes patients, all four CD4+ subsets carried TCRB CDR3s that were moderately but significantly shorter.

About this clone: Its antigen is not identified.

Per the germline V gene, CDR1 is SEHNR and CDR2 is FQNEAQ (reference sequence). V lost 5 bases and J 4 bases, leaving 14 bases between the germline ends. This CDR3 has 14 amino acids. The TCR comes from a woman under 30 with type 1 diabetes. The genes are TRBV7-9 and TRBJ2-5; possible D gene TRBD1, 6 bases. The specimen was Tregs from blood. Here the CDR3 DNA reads TGTGCCAGCAGCCCAGGGACATACGGAGAGACCCAGTACTTC. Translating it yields CASSPGTYGETQYF.